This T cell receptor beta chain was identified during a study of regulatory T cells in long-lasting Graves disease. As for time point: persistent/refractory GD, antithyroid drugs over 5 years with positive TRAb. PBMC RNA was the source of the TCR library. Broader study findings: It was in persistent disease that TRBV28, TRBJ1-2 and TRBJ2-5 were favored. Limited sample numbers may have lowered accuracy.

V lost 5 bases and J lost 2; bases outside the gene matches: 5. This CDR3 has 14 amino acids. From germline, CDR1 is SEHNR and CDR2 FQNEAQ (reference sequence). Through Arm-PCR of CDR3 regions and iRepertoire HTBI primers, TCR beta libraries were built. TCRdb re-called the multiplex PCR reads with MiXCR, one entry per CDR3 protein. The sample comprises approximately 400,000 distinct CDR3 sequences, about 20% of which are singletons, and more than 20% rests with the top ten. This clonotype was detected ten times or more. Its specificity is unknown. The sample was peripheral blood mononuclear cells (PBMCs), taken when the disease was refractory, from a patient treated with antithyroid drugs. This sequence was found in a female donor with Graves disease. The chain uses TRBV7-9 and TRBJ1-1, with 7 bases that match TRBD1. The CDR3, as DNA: TGTGCCAGCAGCCAAGGGACAGCTAACACTGAAGCTTTCTTT. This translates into CASSQGTANTEAFF.